The 3 T cell receptor beta chains below were found in one sample sequenced in a study of post-analysis software for immune sequencing data. Unique molecular identifiers tagged the TCR beta cDNA libraries. Via MiXCR, TCRdb re-called the PCR reads, giving one row per CDR3 protein. The data hold 450,000 to 650,000 distinct CDR3 sequences, with roughly 40% observed a single time. Study findings and constraints: TRBV segments more frequent in patients than in controls numbered roughly five and included TRBV5-6, TRBV5-1 and TRBV20-1.

Antigens for these TCRs are unknown. The source material was blood. The receptor source for this set is a girl aged 5 to 17 with multiple sclerosis.

This clonotype occurred a few times. The rearrangement joins TRBV20-1 to TRBJ2-7; 7 bases line up with TRBD1. CDR3 length: 13 residues. With 7 bases clipped from V and 3 bases from J, the junction kept 9 bases outside the gene matches. Germline CDR1 and CDR2: DFQATT and SNEGSKA (reference sequence). As DNA, the CDR3 is TGCAGTGTAACCGGGACAGCCTACTACGAGCAGTACTTC. Protein sequence: CSVTGTAYYEQYF.

This clonotype was counted once. The chain is built from TRBV12-3 or TRBV12-4 and TRBJ2-3; D gene ambiguous. V gave up 8 bases and J gave up 4 bases, with 13 bases separating them. This CDR3 region has 13 residues. CDR3 DNA: TGTGCCAGCCGGATAATGGGCGCAGATACGCAGTATTTT. Protein sequence: CASRIMGADTQYF.

The chain has TRBV20-1 and TRBJ2-5; maybe TRBD2 (5 bases). Germline assignment: CDR1 DFQATT and CDR2 SNEGSKA (reference sequence). This CDR3 has 15 residues. Trimming took 1 base from V and 5 from J, leaving 17 bases between them. For the CDR3, the DNA is TGCAGTGCTAGAGTGCCGGGGAGAGTCTGGGAGACCCAGTACTTC. Amino acid sequence: CSARVPGRVWETQYF.